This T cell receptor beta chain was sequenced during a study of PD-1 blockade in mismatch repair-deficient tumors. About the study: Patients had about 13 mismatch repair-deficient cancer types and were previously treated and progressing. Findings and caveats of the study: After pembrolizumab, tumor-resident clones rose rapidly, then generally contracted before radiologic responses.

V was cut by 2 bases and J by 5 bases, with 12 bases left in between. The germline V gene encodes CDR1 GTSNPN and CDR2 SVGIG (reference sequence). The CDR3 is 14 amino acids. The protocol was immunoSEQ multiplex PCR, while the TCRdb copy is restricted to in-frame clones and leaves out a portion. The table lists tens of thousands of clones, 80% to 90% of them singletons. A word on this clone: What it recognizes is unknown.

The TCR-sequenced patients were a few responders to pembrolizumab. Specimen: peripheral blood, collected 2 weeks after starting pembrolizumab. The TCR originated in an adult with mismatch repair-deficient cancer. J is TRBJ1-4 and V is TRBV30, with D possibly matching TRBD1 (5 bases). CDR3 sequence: CAWSTPRDNEKLFF. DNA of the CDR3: TGTGCCTGGAGTACCCCGAGGGACAATGAAAAACTGTTTTTT.